This TCR beta chain emerged from a study of T-cell memory formation after mild COVID-19. One entry per CDR3 protein, called by TCRdb with MiXCR from the 5' RACE reads. The table lists around 400,000 distinct CDR3 sequences, 20% to 25% of them singletons. This clonotype was detected only a few times. Trimming pared 6 bases from V and 8 bases from J, leaving 14 bases between. The CDR3 extends over 12 amino acids. Germline values: CDR1 DFQATT, CDR2 SNEGSKA (reference sequence). Material: PBMCs or a T cell subset sorted from them (not recorded which). This chain connects TRBV20-1 to TRBJ2-1; D may be TRBD2 (5 bases). This TCR was recovered from an adult woman who had mild COVID-19 (a few samples of this study predate the infection). Cell type and time point are not known. The CDR3 DNA sequence: TGCAGTGCCGAGTGGAGGAAGGATGAGCAGTTCTTC. This encodes CSAEWRKDEQFF.